This T cell receptor beta chain was profiled in a study of blood T cell repertoires in COVID-19. Germline V gene lookup returns CDR1 SGHTA and CDR2 FQGNSA. The CDR3 covers 16 residues. The trim removed 6 bases at V and 4 bases at J, leaving 4 bases unmatched. This clone was seen just once. Per the authors' pipeline: Amplified reference gene primers provided the basis for estimating nucleated cell counts. Measured with immunoSEQ multiplex PCR; TCRdb has only the in-frame clones, and not every one. V and J calls and clone size are those listed in that table; D and trimming were worked out from the DNA. The sample lists 270,000 or so clones; approximately 81% were seen once.

The gene calls are TRBV7-2 and TRBJ2-2, with 14 bases matching TRBD2. The sample taken for sequencing was peripheral blood. The origin of this receptor is a woman aged 18-29 years with acute or convalescent COVID-19. CDR3 residues: CASRPGLAGGTGELFF. DNA of the CDR3: TGTGCCAGCAGGCCCGGACTAGCGGGGGGCACCGGGGAGCTGTTTTTT. Full variable domain (missing parts from reference TRBV7-2 and TRBJ2-2): GAGVSQSPSNKVTEKGKDVELRCDPISGHTALYWYRQSLGQGLEFLIYFQGNSAPDKSGLPSDRFSAERTGGSVSTLTIQRTQQEDSAVYLCASRPGLAGGTGELFFGEGSRLTVL.